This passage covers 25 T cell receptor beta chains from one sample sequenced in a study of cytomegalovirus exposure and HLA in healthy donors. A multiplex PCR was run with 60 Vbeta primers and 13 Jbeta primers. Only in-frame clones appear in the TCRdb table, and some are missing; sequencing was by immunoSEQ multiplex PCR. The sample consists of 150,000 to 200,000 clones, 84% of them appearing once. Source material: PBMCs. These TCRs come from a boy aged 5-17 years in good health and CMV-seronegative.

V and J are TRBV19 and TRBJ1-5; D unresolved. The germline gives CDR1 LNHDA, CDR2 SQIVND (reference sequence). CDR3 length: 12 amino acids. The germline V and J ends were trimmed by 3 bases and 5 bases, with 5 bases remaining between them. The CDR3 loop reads CASSILYQPQHF. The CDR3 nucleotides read TGTGCCAGTAGTATTCTTTATCAGCCCCAGCATTTT. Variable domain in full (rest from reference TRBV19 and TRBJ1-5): DGGITQSPKYLFRKEGQNVTLSCEQNLNHDAMYWYRQDPGQGLRLIYYSQIVNDFQKGDIAEGYSVSREKKESFPLTVTSAQKNPTAFYLCASSILYQPQHFGDGTRLSIL.

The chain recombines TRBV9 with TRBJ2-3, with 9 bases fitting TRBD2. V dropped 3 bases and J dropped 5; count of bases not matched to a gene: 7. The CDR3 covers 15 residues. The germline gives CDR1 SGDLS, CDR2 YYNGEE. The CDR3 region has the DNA TGTGCCAGCAGCGCCAGCGGGGGGTTTGGAGATACGCAGTATTTT. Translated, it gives CASSASGGFGDTQYF.

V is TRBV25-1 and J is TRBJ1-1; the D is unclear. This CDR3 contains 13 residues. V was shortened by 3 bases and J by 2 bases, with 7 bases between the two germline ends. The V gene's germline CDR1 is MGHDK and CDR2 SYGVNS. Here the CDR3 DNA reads TGTGCCAGCAGTGAGAGGAGTAACACTGAAGCTTTCTTT. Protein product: CASSERSNTEAFF.

CDR3 bases: TGTGCCTGGAGTGTAGGGGCAGCTAACACTGAAGCTTTCTTT. Amino acids: CAWSVGAANTEAFF. The chain carries TRBV30 and TRBJ1-1; possible D gene TRBD1, 5 bases. Trimming took 0 bases from V and 2 from J, leaving 10 bases between them. Germline assignment: CDR1 GTSNPN and CDR2 SVGIG (reference sequence). The CDR3 has 14 amino acids.

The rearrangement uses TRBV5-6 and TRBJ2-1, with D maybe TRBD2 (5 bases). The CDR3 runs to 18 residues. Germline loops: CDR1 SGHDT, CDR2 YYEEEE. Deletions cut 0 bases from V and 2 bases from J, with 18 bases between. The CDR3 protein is CASSLDARSGRTYNEQFF. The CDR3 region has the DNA TGTGCCAGCAGCTTGGATGCTCGGTCGGGGAGAACCTACAATGAGCAGTTCTTC. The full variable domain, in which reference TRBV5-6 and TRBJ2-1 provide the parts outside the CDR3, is DAGVTQSPTHLIKTRGQQVTLRCSPKSGHDTVSWYQQALGQGPQFIFQYYEEEERQRGNFPDRFSGHQFPNYSSELNVNALLLGDSALYLCASSLDARSGRTYNEQFFGPGTRLTVL.

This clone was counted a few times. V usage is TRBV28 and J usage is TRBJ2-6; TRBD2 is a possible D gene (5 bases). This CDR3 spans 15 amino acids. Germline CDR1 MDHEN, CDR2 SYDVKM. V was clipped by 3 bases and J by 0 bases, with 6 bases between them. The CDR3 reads CASSLGSSGANVLTF. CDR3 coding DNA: TGTGCCAGCAGTTTGGGGAGCTCTGGGGCCAACGTCCTGACTTTC.

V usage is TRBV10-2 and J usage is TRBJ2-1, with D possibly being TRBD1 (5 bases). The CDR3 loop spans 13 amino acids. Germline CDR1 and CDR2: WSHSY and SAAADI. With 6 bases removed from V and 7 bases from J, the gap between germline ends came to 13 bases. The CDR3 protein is CASRVGRVNEQFF. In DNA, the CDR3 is TGCGCCAGCAGGGTGGGGCGCGTGAATGAGCAGTTCTTC.

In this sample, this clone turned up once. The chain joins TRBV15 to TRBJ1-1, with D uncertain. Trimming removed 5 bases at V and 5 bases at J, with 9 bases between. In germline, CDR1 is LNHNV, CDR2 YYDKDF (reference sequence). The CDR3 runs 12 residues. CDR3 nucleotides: TGTGCCACCAGCCGCGGGGAAACTGAAGCTTTCTTT. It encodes CATSRGETEAFF.

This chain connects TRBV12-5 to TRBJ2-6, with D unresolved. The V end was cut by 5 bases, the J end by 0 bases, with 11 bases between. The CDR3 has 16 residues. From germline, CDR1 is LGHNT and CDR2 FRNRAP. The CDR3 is CASGTPVVSGANVLTF. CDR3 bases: TGTGCTAGTGGTACTCCGGTCGTCTCTGGGGCCAACGTCCTGACTTTC.

The CDR3 loop is CAWIERGTSYEQYF. The DNA for the CDR3 is TGTGCCTGGATCGAGAGAGGAACATCCTACGAGCAGTACTTC. This chain links TRBV30 with TRBJ2-7, with D unclear. The CDR3 contains 14 residues. CDR1 and CDR2 from the germline V gene are GTSNPN and SVGIG (reference sequence). The V gene lost 4 bases and the J gene lost 1 base, with 14 bases spanning the gap.

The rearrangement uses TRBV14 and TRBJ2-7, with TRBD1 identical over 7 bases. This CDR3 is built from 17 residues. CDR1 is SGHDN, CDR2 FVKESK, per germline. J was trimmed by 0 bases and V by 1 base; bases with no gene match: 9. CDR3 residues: CASSQAPGTVVSYEQYF. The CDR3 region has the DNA TGTGCCAGCAGCCAAGCCCCCGGGACAGTAGTCTCCTACGAGCAGTACTTC.

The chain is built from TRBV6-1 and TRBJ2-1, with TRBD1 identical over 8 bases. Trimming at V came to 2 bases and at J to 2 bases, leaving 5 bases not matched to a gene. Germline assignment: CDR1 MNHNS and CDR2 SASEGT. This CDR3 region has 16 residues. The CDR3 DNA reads TGTGCCAGCAGTGAATTAGGACAGGGAACCTACAATGAGCAGTTCTTC. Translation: CASSELGQGTYNEQFF.

The CDR3 here is CASSLTRRDEQYF. The CDR3 region has the DNA TGTGCCAGCAGCTTAACTCGGAGGGACGAGCAGTACTTC. V and J are TRBV7-3 and TRBJ2-7; D is perhaps TRBD2 (6 bases). Germline-derived CDR1 and CDR2 are SGHTA and FQGTGA. This CDR3 comprises 13 residues. Trimming took off 0 bases at V and 5 bases at J, with 8 bases between the two ends.

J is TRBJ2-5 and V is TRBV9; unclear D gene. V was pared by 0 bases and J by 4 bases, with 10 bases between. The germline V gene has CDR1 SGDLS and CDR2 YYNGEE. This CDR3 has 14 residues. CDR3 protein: CASSVDGSRETQYF. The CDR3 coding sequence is TGTGCCAGCAGCGTAGATGGTAGCCGAGAGACCCAGTACTTC.

CDR3 in amino acids: CASTRDRGRTNEKLFF. CDR3 in DNA: TGTGCCAGCACCAGGGACAGGGGGCGAACTAATGAAAAACTGTTTTTT. The chain links TRBV19 to TRBJ1-4; 12 bases fit TRBD1. With 9 bases clipped from V and 1 base from J, the junction kept 6 bases outside the gene matches. This CDR3 comprises 16 residues. The germline CDR1 and CDR2 sequences are LNHDA and SQIVND (reference sequence).

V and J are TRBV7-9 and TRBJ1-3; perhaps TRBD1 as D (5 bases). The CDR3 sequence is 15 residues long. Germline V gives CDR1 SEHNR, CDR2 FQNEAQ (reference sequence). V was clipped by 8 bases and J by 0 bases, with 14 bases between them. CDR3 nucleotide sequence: TGTGCCAGCTTTGATGGGCAGGGCTCTGGAAACACCATATATTTT. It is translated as CASFDGQGSGNTIYF. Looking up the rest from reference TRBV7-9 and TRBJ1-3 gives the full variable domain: DTGVSQNPRHKITKRGQNVTFRCDPISEHNRLYWYRQTLGQGPEFLTYFQNEAQLEKSRLLSDRFSAERPKGSFSTLEIQRTEQGDSAMYLCASFDGQGSGNTIYFGEGSWLTVV.

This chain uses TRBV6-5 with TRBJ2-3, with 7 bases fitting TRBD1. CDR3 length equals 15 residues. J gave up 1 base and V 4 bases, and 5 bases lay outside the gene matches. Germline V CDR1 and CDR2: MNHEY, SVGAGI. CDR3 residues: CASSSPGQGTDTQYF. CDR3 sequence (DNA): TGTGCCAGCAGTTCGCCCGGACAGGGCACAGATACGCAGTATTTT.

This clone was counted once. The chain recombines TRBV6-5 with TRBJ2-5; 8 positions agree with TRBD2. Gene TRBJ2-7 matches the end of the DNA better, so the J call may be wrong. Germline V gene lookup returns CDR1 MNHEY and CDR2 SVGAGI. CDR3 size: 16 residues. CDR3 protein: CASSYLGGGGMHEQYF. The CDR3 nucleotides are TGTGCCAGCAGTTACCTCGGGGGGGGTGGTATGCACGAGCAGTACTTC.

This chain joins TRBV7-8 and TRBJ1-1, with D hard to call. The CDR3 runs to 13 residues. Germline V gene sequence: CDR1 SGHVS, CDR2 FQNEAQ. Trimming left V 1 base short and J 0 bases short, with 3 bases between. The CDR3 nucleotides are TGTGCCAGCAGCTTAGGTATGAACACTGAAGCTTTCTTT. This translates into CASSLGMNTEAFF. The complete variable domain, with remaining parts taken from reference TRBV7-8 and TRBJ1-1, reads GAGVSQSPRYKVAKRGQDVALRCDPISGHVSLFWYQQALGQGPEFLTYFQNEAQLDKSGLPSDRFFAERPEGSVSTLKIQRTQQEDSAVYLCASSLGMNTEAFFGQGTRLTVV.

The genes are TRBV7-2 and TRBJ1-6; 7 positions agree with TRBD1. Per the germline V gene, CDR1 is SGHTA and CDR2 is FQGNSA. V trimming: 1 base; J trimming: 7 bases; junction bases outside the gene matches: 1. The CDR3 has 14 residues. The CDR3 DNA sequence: TGTGCCAGCAGCTTAGAGACAGGGAATTCACCCCTCCACTTT. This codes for CASSLETGNSPLHF.

The CDR3 DNA reads TGCAGCGTTGGTAAGCGGGGCTCCTACAATGAGCAGTTCTTC. Protein: CSVGKRGSYNEQFF. The V call is TRBV29-1, the J call TRBJ2-1; TRBD2 matches at 7 bases. The CDR3 is made up of 14 amino acids. Germline values: CDR1 SQVTM, CDR2 ANQGSEA. With 4 bases clipped from V and 0 bases from J, the junction kept 3 bases outside the gene matches.

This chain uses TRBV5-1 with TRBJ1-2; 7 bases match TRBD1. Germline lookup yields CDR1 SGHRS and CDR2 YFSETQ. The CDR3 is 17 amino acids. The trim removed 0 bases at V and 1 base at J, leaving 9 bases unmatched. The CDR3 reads CASSLAEGTAYNYGYTF. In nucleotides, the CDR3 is TGCGCCAGCAGCTTGGCTGAGGGGACAGCCTATAACTATGGCTACACCTTC.

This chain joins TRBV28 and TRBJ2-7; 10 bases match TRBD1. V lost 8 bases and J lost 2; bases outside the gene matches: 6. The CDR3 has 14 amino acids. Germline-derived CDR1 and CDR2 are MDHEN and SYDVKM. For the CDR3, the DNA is TGTGCCAGCTATACCGGGACAGGGGCCTACGAGCAGTACTTC. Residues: CASYTGTGAYEQYF.

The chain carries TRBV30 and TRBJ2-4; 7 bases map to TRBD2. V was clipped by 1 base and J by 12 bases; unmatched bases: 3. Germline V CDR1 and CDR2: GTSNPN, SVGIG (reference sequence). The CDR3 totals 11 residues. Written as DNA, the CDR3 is TGTGCCTGGAGTGCGGGAGGTGCTCAGTACTTC. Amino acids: CAWSAGGAQYF.

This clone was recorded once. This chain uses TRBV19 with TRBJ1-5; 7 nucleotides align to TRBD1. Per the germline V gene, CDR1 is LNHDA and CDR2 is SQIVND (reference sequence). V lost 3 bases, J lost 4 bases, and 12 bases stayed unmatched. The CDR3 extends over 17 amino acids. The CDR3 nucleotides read TGTGCCAGTAGTATGAGGACAGGTCCCAGGAATAATCAGCCCCAGCATTTT. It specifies CASSMRTGPRNNQPQHF.